This TCR beta chain was obtained from a study of glioma-infiltrating T cells (dated by TCRdb to 2016 to 2017). Some background on the complete study: Glioma tissue, non-neoplastic brain tissue and matched peripheral blood mononuclear cells were used as sources from which TCR alpha- and beta-chain repertoires were sequenced. Each tissue-infiltrating repertoire was compared with the same patient's peripheral blood repertoire to measure divergence between tissue and blood T-cell populations. Three low-grade glioma patients, roughly eight primary glioblastoma patients, and three non-glioma patients who contributed non-neoplastic brain tissue made up the paired cohort. General study outcomes and caveats: VJ-independent divergence between tissue and blood was lower than expected in non-neoplastic patients but higher than expected in all gliomas, particularly low-grade gliomas. The group comparisons were based on small numbers of patients: three non-neoplastic, three low-grade glioma and about eight glioblastoma patients. Very few CDR3 sequences were found to be shared between tissue and blood, and this scarcity was attributed to high CDR3 diversity and limited sampling.

TCR alpha and beta CDR3 regions were amplified with the iRepertoire nested amplicon-rescue multiplex PCR (arm-PCR) platform from RNA. For one-step reverse transcription and amplification, roughly 90-400 ng of tissue mRNA or PBMC total RNA was used as input. Following bead purification, Illumina adapters were added by a secondary multiplex PCR, and the libraries were gel-purified between 200 and 400 bp. Libraries carried internal 6-nucleotide barcodes used for demultiplexing. Sequencing of libraries was performed on an Illumina MiSeq with 2x220 or 2x250 nucleotide paired-end reads. In the original analysis: FLASH 1.2.11 was used to merge paired reads, and BWA-MEM then aligned the reads to the GRCh37 human genome before TRA and TRB reads were extracted. An IMGT-derived reference of cassette sequences and CDR3 motifs, with pseudogenes included, was used for V and J assignment. Three-frame translation of reads was performed, and productive CDR3s were defined as those with a C...FGXG motif and no stop codons. Clonotypes were defined as unique combinations of V-J cassette pair and CDR3 amino acid sequence. Hamming distance filtering was applied to reads, with thresholds set by the sequence error rate of each sample in mapped regions. Clones were called with MiXCR by TCRdb after fastp trimmed the public reads at Q25, and only in-frame beta chains were retained. Identical CDR3 proteins give one entry, which carries the most common genes and DNA. The V and J calls shown here were made by TCRdb, not taken from the authors' results. The sample table records some 99,000 distinct CDR3 sequences; under 30% of these occur just once. The ten largest make up 35% of the sample.

Regarding this clonotype: Its binding antigen is unknown. One end of the junction fails to match germline, which may point to a read error.

The CDR3 starts with the cysteine, ends with the phenylalanine, and has 14 residues. Only the CDR3 portion is preserved as DNA: 42 bases, with reading frame beginning at the first base. From a lookup of the germline V gene, CDR1 and CDR2 are MNHEY and SVGEGT. Sequenced input: glioma tissue, nonneoplastic brain tissue, or PBMCs (not recorded which). Rearrangement joined TRBV6-2 or TRBV6-3 to TRBJ1-1; the D gene assignment is ambiguous. This TCR derives from a human donor with low-grade glioma or glioblastoma, undergoing nonglioma brain surgery, or in good health (not recorded which). The CDR3 reads CASSPHRTNTEDFF. Here is the DNA: TGTGCCAGTAGTCCTCACCGGACGAACACTGAAGATTTCTTT.